The entry that follows covers one T cell receptor beta chain sequence. This sample is drawn from a study of control samples from healthy donors and cancer patients. Here immunoSEQ multiplex PCR was the method, and the copy in TCRdb shows in-frame clones only, minus some. The sample shows tens of thousands of clones, around 90% of them seen only once. V gave up 2 bases and J gave up 0 bases, with 8 bases separating them. Germline CDR1 reads MNHEY; CDR2 reads SMNVEV (reference sequence). The CDR3 loop spans 14 amino acids. Input material: PBMCs. The receptor comes from a man aged 60 to 69 with colorectal cancer. The rearrangement links TRBV27 to TRBJ2-7; D is perhaps TRBD2 (6 bases). The CDR3 DNA sequence: TGTGCCAGCAGTTTAGCGGGGCACTCCTACGAGCAGTACTTC. This translates into CASSLAGHSYEQYF.